The source of this T cell receptor (beta chain) is a study of blood T cells in healthy people across ages (dated by TCRdb to the mid-2010s). Regarding the complete study: In model experiments, template switching captured about one uniquely barcoded TCR beta cDNA molecule for every two T cells. Age-related changes in TCR beta repertoire diversity were measured in the study by deep sequencing normalized with unique cDNA molecular identifiers. Four age groups were formed from the donors: young (average 16 years), middle-aged (just under 40), aged (around 62) and long-lived (about 75). Donors of different ages were randomly distributed across sequencing lanes to avoid experimental bias. For two donors (one aged 18 to 29 and one aged 80 or older), the study analyzed two additional independent replicas of 1 million unique cDNA reads from the same blood draw.

This clonotype showed up just a few times. This receptor's antigen is unknown. Base quality data are lacking; no much larger clone is found one base away. The protocol used for the library was 5' RACE. TCRdb shows the sequencer as Illumina HiSeq 2500. A second PCR of about 6 to 12 cycles was run with a J-beta primer mix and a sample-barcoded 5' primer. Each TCR beta cDNA molecule received a unique molecular identifier from a template-switch 5' adaptor carrying 12 random nucleotides. Each sample yielded at least 2.5 million CDR3-containing paired-end reads. First-strand cDNA synthesis was performed from all RNA using the Mint cDNA synthesis kit, with priming by a TRBC-specific oligonucleotide. Following uracil-DNA glycosylase treatment, all cDNA underwent a first 18-cycle PCR with the universal primers M1SS and BC2_uni_R. The published analysis was carried out like this. For normalization, 1 million high-quality reads, each with a distinct molecular identifier, were randomly selected from each sample. Instead of being binned into consensus sequences, reads with shared molecular identifiers were discarded. MiTCR, set to a Q25 quality threshold and the strictest error-elimination algorithm, was used for CDR3 identification, clonotype clustering and error correction. A nonparametric unseen species model using Euler transformation provided a lower-bound estimate of total TCR beta diversity. TCRdb reworked the public reads: Q25 trimming with fastp, MiXCR clone assembly, productive beta chains retained. Every distinct CDR3 protein forms one entry, paired with its most common genes and DNA. Here the V and J calls rest on TCRdb's processing, not on the authors' analysis. The sample table lists about 1,600,000 distinct CDR3 sequences, roughly 40% of them with a count of one. Together, the top ten hold approximately 7.9% of the sample.

Donors were 39 systemically healthy Caucasian individuals from Russia aged roughly 6 to 95 years. Each donor gave ten milliliters of peripheral blood, drawn into EDTA-treated Vacutainer tubes. Ficoll-Paque density-gradient centrifugation was used to isolate PBMCs, with at least 6.5 million per sample. Total RNA was extracted from PBMCs with Trizol reagent, with at least 5.5 micrograms obtained per sample. For every donor, an aliquot of PBMCs went through flow cytometry to measure the percentages of naive CD45RAhigh/CD27high T cells. For CDR1 and CDR2, the germline V gene lists MGHDK and SYGVNS. The CDR3 starts with the cysteine, ends with the phenylalanine, and has 14 residues. The DNA shown is the 42-base CDR3, in frame from base 1. The germline ends are 16 bases apart after V is trimmed by 5 bases and J by 6 bases. The investigation overall reported the following: Donor CMV infection status was unknown, potentially confounding age-related changes in expanded clonotypes. Observed TCR beta diversity per million T cells fell roughly linearly with age, and a significant reduction was already apparent by age around 36. The percentage of naive T cells measured by flow cytometry correlated strongly with observed TCR beta diversity. The long-lived group showed more naive CD4+ T cells, fewer expanded clones and increased TCR diversity than the aged group, suggesting age selection. Total diversity estimates from one million sequenced T cells were considered lower bounds and underestimates. Because profiling used bulk unsorted PBMCs, naive and antigen-experienced compartments could not be compared conclusively.

The sequence derives from a woman in her late teens or twenties in good health. The sequencing input was blood. The chain employs TRBV25-1 and TRBJ1-2; the D segment could be TRBD1, given 6 matching bases. CDR3 sequence: CASSRQDAFNGYTF. The nucleotide sequence reads TGTGCCAGCAGTCGACAGGATGCGTTCAATGGCTACACCTTC.